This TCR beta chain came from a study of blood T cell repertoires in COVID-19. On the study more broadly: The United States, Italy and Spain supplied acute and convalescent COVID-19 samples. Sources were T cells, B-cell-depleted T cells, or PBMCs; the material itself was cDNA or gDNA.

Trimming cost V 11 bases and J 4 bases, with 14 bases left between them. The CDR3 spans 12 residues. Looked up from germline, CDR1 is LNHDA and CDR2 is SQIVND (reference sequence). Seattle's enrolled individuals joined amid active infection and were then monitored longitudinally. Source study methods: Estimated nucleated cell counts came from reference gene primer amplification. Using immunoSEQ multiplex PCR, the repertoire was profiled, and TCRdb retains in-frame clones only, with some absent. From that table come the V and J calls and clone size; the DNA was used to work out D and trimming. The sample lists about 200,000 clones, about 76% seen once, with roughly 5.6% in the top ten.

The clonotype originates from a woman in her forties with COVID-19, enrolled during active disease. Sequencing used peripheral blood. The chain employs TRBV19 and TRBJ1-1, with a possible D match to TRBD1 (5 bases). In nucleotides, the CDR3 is TGTGCCGCCCAGGGCGGGGGCACTGAAGCTTTCTTT. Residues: CAAQGGGTEAFF.